The 16 T cell receptor beta chains presented below share a single source sample, sequenced in a study of regulatory T cells in long-lasting Graves disease. CDR3-region Arm-PCR and iRepertoire HTBI primers produced the TCR beta libraries. Via MiXCR, TCRdb re-called the multiplex PCR reads, giving one row per CDR3 protein. This sample yields roughly 400,000 distinct CDR3 sequences, of which roughly a fifth are seen a single time; around 15% belongs to the top ten. Time point specified: persistent/refractory GD, antithyroid drugs over 5 years with positive TRAb. Making the TCR library involved RNA that had been extracted from PBMCs. The sequencing used peripheral blood mononuclear cells (PBMCs), collected when the disease was refractory, from a patient treated with antithyroid drugs. The receptors come from a female donor with Graves disease.

The sample holds many counts of this clonotype. This chain links TRBV28 with TRBJ2-5; 11 bases are shared with TRBD2. The CDR3 is 16 amino acids. V shed 2 bases, J shed 5 bases, and the junction held 7 bases outside the gene matches. CDR1 is MDHEN and CDR2 is SYDVKM in the germline V gene. CDR3 in amino acids: CASSLSSGRAWETQYF. CDR3 DNA sequence: TGTGCCAGCAGTTTAAGTAGCGGGAGGGCCTGGGAGACCCAGTACTTC. The entire variable domain, with the rest obtained from reference TRBV28 and TRBJ2-5, is as follows: DVKVTQSSRYLVKRTGEKVFLECVQDMDHENMFWYRQDPGLGLRLIYFSYDVKMKEKGDIPEGYSVSREKKERFSLILESASTNQTSMYLCASSLSSGRAWETQYFGPGTRLLVL.

This clonotype was detected many times. This sequence joins TRBV7-8 and TRBJ2-5; 12 bases map to TRBD2. Trimming at V came to 4 bases and at J to 4 bases, leaving 13 bases not matched to a gene. This CDR3 is built from 18 residues. The germline CDR1 and CDR2 sequences are SGHVS and FQNEAQ. CDR3 nucleotide sequence: TGTGCCAGCAGCTCCCGACTAGCGGGAGAGGAGTCTACAGAGACCCAGTACTTC. The encoded protein is CASSSRLAGEESTETQYF. Full variable domain (remainder filled in from reference TRBV7-8 and TRBJ2-5): GAGVSQSPRYKVAKRGQDVALRCDPISGHVSLFWYQQALGQGPEFLTYFQNEAQLDKSGLPSDRFFAERPEGSVSTLKIQRTQQEDSAVYLCASSSRLAGEESTETQYFGPGTRLLVL.

The sample holds a few counts of this clonotype. The V and J genes are TRBV7-2 and TRBJ2-7, with TRBD2 as a possible D gene (5 bases). The V and J ends lost 0 bases and 0 bases respectively, with 9 bases between them. The CDR3 consists of 15 residues. Germline values: CDR1 SGHTA, CDR2 FQGNSA. The CDR3 nucleotides read TGTGCCAGCAGCTTAGCGGGCGGGCCCTCCTACGAGCAGTACTTC. Protein product: CASSLAGGPSYEQYF.

Ten or more counts support this clonotype. The chain has TRBV20-1 and TRBJ2-7, with 11 bases that match TRBD2. There are 15 residues in the CDR3. Germline V gene data show CDR1 as DFQATT and CDR2 as SNEGSKA (reference sequence). V was clipped by 0 bases and J by 3 bases; unmatched bases: 4. The CDR3 DNA reads TGCAGTGCTAGAGATCGGCTAGCGGGAGGCTACGAGCAGTACTTC. It specifies CSARDRLAGGYEQYF.

This clonotype occurred a few times. The J gene is TRBJ2-2, the V gene TRBV27; maybe TRBD1 (5 bases). The CDR3 sequence is 14 residues long. Looked up from germline, CDR1 is MNHEY and CDR2 is SMNVEV (reference sequence). The V gene lost 3 bases and the J gene lost 5 bases, with 10 bases spanning the gap. The CDR3, as DNA: TGTGCCAGCAGTTTTGGGGCGATTACCGGGGAGCTGTTTTTT. This translates into CASSFGAITGELFF.

The rearrangement uses TRBV27 and TRBJ2-7, with a tentative D call TRBD2 (5 bases). The germline gives CDR1 MNHEY, CDR2 SMNVEV (reference sequence). The CDR3 consists of 15 residues. V lost 5 bases and J 4 bases, leaving 18 bases between the germline ends. Here the CDR3 DNA reads TGTGCCAGCAGTCCAATCATGGGAGACTTTTACGAGCAGTACTTC. This sequence encodes CASSPIMGDFYEQYF.

The V call is TRBV28, the J call TRBJ2-7, with 7 bases identical to TRBD1. From germline, CDR1 is MDHEN and CDR2 SYDVKM. CDR3 length: 12 residues. The junction had 6 bases not matched to a gene; V was cut back by 8 bases and J by 5 bases. Written as DNA, the CDR3 is TGTGCCAGCCGGGACAGTATCGACGAGCAGTACTTC. Translating gives CASRDSIDEQYF.

The CDR3 is CASSGRDRAVPGYF. CDR3 coding DNA: TGTGCCAGCAGCGGCCGGGACAGGGCCGTCCCCGGGTACTTC. V is TRBV9 and J is TRBJ2-7, with 9 bases matching TRBD1. The CDR3 is 14 residues long. Trimming cost V 3 bases and J 12 bases; bases outside gene matches: 13. Per the germline V gene, CDR1 is SGDLS and CDR2 is YYNGEE.

Ten or more counts support this clonotype. Here the CDR3 reads CASRAGTRSNQPQHF. The CDR3 bases are TGTGCCAGCAGGGCGGGGACTAGGAGCAATCAGCCCCAGCATTTT. The chain uses TRBV28 and TRBJ1-5; D possibly corresponds to TRBD1 (5 bases). Germline V gene sequence: CDR1 MDHEN, CDR2 SYDVKM. The CDR3 runs to 15 residues. Deletions cut 6 bases from V and 1 base from J, with 13 bases between.

This clonotype was observed at least ten times. This sequence joins TRBV6-1 and TRBJ2-1; a weak D match, TRBD2 (6 bases). Germline V CDR1 and CDR2: MNHNS, SASEGT. V shed 1 base and J shed 7 bases, with 17 bases lying between them. This CDR3 has 16 residues. In DNA, the CDR3 is TGTGCCAGCAGTGAAGGAAAGGGTTGGGAGGAGAATGAGCAGTTCTTC. This translates into CASSEGKGWEENEQFF.

V usage is TRBV5-1 and J usage is TRBJ2-3, with a weak D call TRBD2 (6 bases). The germline gives CDR1 SGHRS, CDR2 YFSETQ. CDR3 length: 16 residues. V lost 4 bases, J lost 4 bases, and 19 bases lay in between. The CDR3 sequence is CASSGLSGPVADTQYF. CDR3 in DNA: TGCGCCAGCAGCGGACTTAGCGGCCCCGTCGCAGATACGCAGTATTTT.

The CDR3 DNA reads as TGTGCCAGCAGTGGAACTTGGGCAGGGGCACCCAGCTCAAGCTCCTACAATGAGCAGTTCTTC. As protein: CASSGTWAGAPSSSSYNEQFF. V usage is TRBV2 and J usage is TRBJ2-1, with D perhaps TRBD1 (6 bases). In germline, CDR1 is SNHLY, CDR2 FYNNEI. V was trimmed by 4 bases and J by 0 bases, leaving 28 bases between them. This CDR3 is 21 amino acids long.

J is TRBJ2-3 and V is TRBV19, with 9 bases identical to TRBD1. The V gene end was trimmed by 7 bases and the J gene end by 11 bases; junction bases not matched to a gene: 22. CDR3 size: 17 residues. CDR1 LNHDA and CDR2 SQIVND come from the germline V gene (reference sequence). CDR3 sequence reads: CASTKRSPGQGLGGQYF. The CDR3, as DNA: TGTGCCAGTACCAAGAGATCGCCGGGACAGGGCCTCGGGGGGCAGTATTTT. The whole variable domain, filled in from reference TRBV19 and TRBJ2-3, reads DGGITQSPKYLFRKEGQNVTLSCEQNLNHDAMYWYRQDPGQGLRLIYYSQIVNDFQKGDIAEGYSVSREKKESFPLTVTSAQKNPTAFYLCASTKRSPGQGLGGQYFGPGTRLTVL.

This clonotype appeared a few times. For the CDR3, the DNA is TGTGCCAGCAGCTTAGGATGGCAGCCCCAGCATTTT. As protein: CASSLGWQPQHF. The chain is built from TRBV5-8 and TRBJ1-5; the D is unclear. The V gene lost 2 bases and the J gene lost 7 bases, with 7 bases spanning the gap. The CDR3 runs to 12 residues. Germline V gene data show CDR1 as SGHTS and CDR2 as YDEGEE. Full variable domain (rest looked up from reference TRBV5-8 and TRBJ1-5): EAGVTQSPTHLIKTRGQQATLRCSPISGHTSVYWYQQALGLGLQFLLWYDEGEERNRGNFPPRFSGRQFPNYSSELNVNALELEDSALYLCASSLGWQPQHFGDGTRLSIL.

The sample holds a few counts of this clonotype. The chain uses TRBV24-1 and TRBJ2-7, with 9 nucleotides matching TRBD2. With 9 bases clipped from V and 5 bases from J, the junction kept 13 bases outside the gene matches. CDR1 is KGHDR and CDR2 is SFDVKD in the germline V gene. The CDR3 runs 15 residues. The CDR3 region is CATRAGGRATHEQYF. The DNA for the CDR3 is TGTGCCACCCGGGCGGGGGGGAGGGCTACCCACGAGCAGTACTTC.

This clonotype came up many times. The chain employs TRBV7-9 and TRBJ2-5; 8 nucleotides line up with TRBD1. The junction had 9 bases not matched to a gene; V was cut back by 5 bases and J by 1 base. Per the germline V gene, CDR1 is SEHNR and CDR2 is FQNEAQ (reference sequence). The CDR3 runs 16 residues. CDR3 loop: CASSRLSGTGQETQYF. In DNA form, the CDR3 reads TGTGCCAGCAGCAGACTATCCGGGACAGGCCAAGAGACCCAGTACTTC.